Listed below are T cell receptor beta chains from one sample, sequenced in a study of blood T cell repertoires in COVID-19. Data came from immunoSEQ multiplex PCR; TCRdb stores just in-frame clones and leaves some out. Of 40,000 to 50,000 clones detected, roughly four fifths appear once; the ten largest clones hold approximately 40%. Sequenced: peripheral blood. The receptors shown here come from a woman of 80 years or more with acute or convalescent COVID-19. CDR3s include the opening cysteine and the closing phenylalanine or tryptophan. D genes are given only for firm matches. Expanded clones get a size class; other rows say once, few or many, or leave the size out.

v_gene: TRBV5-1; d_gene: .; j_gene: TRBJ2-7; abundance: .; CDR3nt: TGCGCCAGCTCCAGGGGGGACACGTACGAGCAGTACTTC; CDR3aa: CASSRGDTYEQYF
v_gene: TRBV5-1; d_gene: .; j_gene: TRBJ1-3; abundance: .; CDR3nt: TGCGCCAGCAGCTTGTCCGCGGCGCGCCTTTCTGGAAACACCATATATTTT; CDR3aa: CASSLSAARLSGNTIYF
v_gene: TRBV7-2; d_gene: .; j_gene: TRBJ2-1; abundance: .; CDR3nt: TGTGCCAGCAGCTTAGCGCTCGCCCAGTACAATGAGCAGTTCTTC; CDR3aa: CASSLALAQYNEQFF
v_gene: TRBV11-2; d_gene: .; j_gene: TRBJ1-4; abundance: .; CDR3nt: TGTGCCAGCGAGGACCTAGCCAATGCGGTTGGAAAACTGTTTTTT; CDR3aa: CASEDLANAVGKLFF
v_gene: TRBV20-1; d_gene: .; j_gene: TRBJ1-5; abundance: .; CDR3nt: TGCAGTGCTAGTCGGTATAGCAATCAGCCCCAGCATTTT; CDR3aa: CSASRYSNQPQHF
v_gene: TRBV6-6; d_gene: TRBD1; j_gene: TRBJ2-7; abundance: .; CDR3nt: TGTGCCAGCAGTCTAAGGACAGGGATCACCTACGAGCAGTACTTC; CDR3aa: CASSLRTGITYEQYF
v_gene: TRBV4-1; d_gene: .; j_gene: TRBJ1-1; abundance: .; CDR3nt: TGCGCCAGCAGCCCCCGCGAGGGGAACACTGAAGCTTTCTTT; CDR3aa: CASSPREGNTEAFF
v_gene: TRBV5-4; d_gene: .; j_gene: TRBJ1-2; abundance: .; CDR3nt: TGTGCCAGCAGCTTAGAACAGAGAACCTATGGCTACACCTTC; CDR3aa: CASSLEQRTYGYTF
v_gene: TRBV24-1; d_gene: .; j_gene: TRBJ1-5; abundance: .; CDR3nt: TGTGCCACCAGTGACACTTATAGCAATCAGCCCCAGCATTTT; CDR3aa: CATSDTYSNQPQHF
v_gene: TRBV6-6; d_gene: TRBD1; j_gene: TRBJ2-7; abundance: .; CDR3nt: TGTGCCAGCATCCAGCAAGGAGGACAGGGGGCCTACGAGCAGTACTTC; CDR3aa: CASIQQGGQGAYEQYF
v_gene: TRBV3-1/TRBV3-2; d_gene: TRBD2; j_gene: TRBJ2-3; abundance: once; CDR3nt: TGTGCCAGCAGGCAACGGGGGGGCGGTACAGATACGCAGTATTTT; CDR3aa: CASRQRGGGTDTQYF
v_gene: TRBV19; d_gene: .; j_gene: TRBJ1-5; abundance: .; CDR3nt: TGTGCCAGTAGTCTCGGAGGAGGGGAAACTTATAGCAATCAGCCCCAGCATTTT; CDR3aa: CASSLGGGETYSNQPQHF
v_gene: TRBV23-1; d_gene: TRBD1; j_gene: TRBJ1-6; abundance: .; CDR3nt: TGCGCCATCCCCGGGACAGTTAATTCACCCCTCCACTTT; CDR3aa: CAIPGTVNSPLHF
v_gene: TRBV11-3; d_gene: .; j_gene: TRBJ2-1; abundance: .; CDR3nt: TGTGCCAGCAGCCCCCACACCGATGAGCAGTTCTTC; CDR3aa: CASSPHTDEQFF
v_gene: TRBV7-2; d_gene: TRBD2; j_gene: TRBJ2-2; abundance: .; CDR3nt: TGTGCCAGCAGCCGCGGACTAGCCAACACCGGGGAGCTGTTTTTT; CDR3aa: CASSRGLANTGELFF
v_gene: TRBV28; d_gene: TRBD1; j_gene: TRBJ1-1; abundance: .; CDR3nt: TGTGCCAGCAGGTACAGGGGGATCCGGGCTTTCTTT; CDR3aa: CASRYRGIRAFF
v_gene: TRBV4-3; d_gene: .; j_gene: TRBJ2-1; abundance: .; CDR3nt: TGCGCCAGCAGCCAAGAAACAGACAATGAGCAGTTCTTC; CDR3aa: CASSQETDNEQFF
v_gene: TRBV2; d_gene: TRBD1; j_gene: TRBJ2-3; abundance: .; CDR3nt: TGTGCCAGCAGTCCAACAGGGGGCGAAAATACGCAGTATTTT; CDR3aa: CASSPTGGENTQYF
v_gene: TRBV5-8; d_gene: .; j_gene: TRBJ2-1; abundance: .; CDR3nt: TGTGCCAGCAGCTTTTTGTCGCGACTTGGGCGGGGGCAGTTCTTC; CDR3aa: CASSFLSRLGRGQFF
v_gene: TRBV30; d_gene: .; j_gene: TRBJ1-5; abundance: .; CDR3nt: TGTGCCTGGAGTGTATCGGGGGGGCTTAGCAATCAGCCCCAGCATTTT; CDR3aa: CAWSVSGGLSNQPQHF
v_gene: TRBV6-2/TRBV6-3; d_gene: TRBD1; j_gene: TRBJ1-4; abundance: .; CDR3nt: TGTGCCAGCAGTCGTACCGGCCTGACAGGGGCTAATGAAAAACTGTTTTTT; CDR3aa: CASSRTGLTGANEKLFF
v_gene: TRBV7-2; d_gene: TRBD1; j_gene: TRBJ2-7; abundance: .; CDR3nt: TGTGCCAGCAGCTTATCGGGGACAGGGGCCTACGAGCAGTACTTC; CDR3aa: CASSLSGTGAYEQYF
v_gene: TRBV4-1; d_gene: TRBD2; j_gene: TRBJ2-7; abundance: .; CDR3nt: TGCGCCAGCAGCCCCCGGACTAGCGGGGGTAAGAACTCCTACGAGCAGTACTTC; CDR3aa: CASSPRTSGGKNSYEQYF
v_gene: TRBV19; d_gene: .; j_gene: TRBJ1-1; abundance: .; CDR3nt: TGTGCCGCCTCCCAACGGGGGATGAACACTGAAGCTTTCTTT; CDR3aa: CAASQRGMNTEAFF
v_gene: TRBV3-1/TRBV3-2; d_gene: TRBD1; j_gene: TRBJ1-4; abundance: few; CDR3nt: TGTGCCAGCAGCAAGGACAGGGGTAGGGAACTGTTTTTT; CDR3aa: CASSKDRGRELFF
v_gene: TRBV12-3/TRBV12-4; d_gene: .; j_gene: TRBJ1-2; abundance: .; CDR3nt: TGTGCCAGCAGTTTAGAGGGGGTTTCTGGCTACACCTTC; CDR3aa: CASSLEGVSGYTF
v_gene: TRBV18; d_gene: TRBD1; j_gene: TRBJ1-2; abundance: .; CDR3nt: TGTGCCAGCTCACCAACGACAGGGCAGGGCGCACAGGGCTACACCTTC; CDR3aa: CASSPTTGQGAQGYTF
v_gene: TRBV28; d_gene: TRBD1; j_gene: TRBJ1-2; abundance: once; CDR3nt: TGTGCCAGCAGTTTCTTAGGGGGCAAAAATGGCTACACCTTC; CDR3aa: CASSFLGGKNGYTF
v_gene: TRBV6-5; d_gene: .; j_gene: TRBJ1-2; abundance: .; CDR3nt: TGTGCCAGCAGTTTTGAGTCGAACTATGGCTACACCTTC; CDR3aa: CASSFESNYGYTF
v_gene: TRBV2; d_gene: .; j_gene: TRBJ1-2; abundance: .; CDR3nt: TGTGCCAGCAGCGGGGAGCAACTCGCCACCTATGGCTACACCTTC; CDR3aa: CASSGEQLATYGYTF
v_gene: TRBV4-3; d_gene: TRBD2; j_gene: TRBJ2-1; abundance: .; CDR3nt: TGCGCCAGCAGCCAAGAGGCGGGACTAGTGGCCGGGAGTGAGCAGTTCTTC; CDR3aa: CASSQEAGLVAGSEQFF
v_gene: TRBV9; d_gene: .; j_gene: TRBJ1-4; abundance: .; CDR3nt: TGTGCCAGCAGCGTTGGAGGGTTTAATGAAAAACTGTTTTTT; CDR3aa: CASSVGGFNEKLFF
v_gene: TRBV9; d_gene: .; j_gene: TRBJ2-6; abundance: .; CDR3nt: TGTGCCAGCAGCGGACGAGTGGGGAGTGCTGGGGCCAACGTCCTGACTTTC; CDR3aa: CASSGRVGSAGANVLTF
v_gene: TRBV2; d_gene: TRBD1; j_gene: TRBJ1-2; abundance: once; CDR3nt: TGTGCCAGCAACATCAGGACAGGGGGCGCGGGCGGAGGCTACACCTTC; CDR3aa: CASNIRTGGAGGGYTF
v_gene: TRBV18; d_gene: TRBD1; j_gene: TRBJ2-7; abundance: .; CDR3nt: TGTGCCAGCTCAGGGGGACAGGGGTACGAGCAGTACTTC; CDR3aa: CASSGGQGYEQYF